Below are 7 T cell receptor beta chains sequenced from a single sample in a study of CD8+ T cells in alopecia areata. cDNA prepared by RNA extraction and subsequent reverse transcription served as the template for sequencing. Method: immunoSEQ multiplex PCR; TCRdb's copy keeps in-frame clones and lacks some. The top ten hold 0.69% of the sample, which has about 190,000 clones, 50% to 60% seen once. Treatment meaning: oral pan-JAK inhibitor, 5-10 mg twice daily. Sequenced material: CD4+ T cells sorted from blood, taken at week 4, from a patient treated with tofacitinib. All receptors come from a human donor with alopecia areata.

J is TRBJ2-7 and V is TRBV29-1; 11 bases line up with TRBD1. Germline loops: CDR1 SQVTM, CDR2 ANQGSEA. The CDR3 sequence is 12 residues long. V lost 5 bases, J lost 5 bases, and 2 bases stayed unmatched. CDR3 nucleotide sequence: TGCAGCGTTAGGACAGGGGGCGACGAGCAGTACTTC. This sequence encodes CSVRTGGDEQYF.

The table lists this clone with a few counts. CDR3 DNA: TGTGCCAGCGCCCCCGGCGGCGTAGAGACCCAGTACTTC. Amino acid sequence: CASAPGGVETQYF. The chain has TRBV19 and TRBJ2-5, with unresolved D. Germline V lookup: CDR1 LNHDA, CDR2 SQIVND (reference sequence). The CDR3 contains 13 residues. Trimming took off 9 bases at V and 4 bases at J, with 15 bases between the two ends. Combining the CDR3 with reference TRBV19 and TRBJ2-5 gives the whole variable domain DGGITQSPKYLFRKEGQNVTLSCEQNLNHDAMYWYRQDPGQGLRLIYYSQIVNDFQKGDIAEGYSVSREKKESFPLTVTSAQKNPTAFYLCASAPGGVETQYFGPGTRLLVL.

The chain joins TRBV29-1 to TRBJ2-7, with 13 bases that match TRBD2. Germline V gene lookup returns CDR1 SQVTM and CDR2 ANQGSEA. This CDR3 is built from 16 residues. J lost 4 bases, V lost 5 bases, and 11 bases had no gene match. CDR3 protein: CSVSEPLTSGRYEQYF. CDR3 nucleotides: TGCAGCGTTTCTGAACCCCTGACTAGCGGGAGGTACGAGCAGTACTTC.

This clone was detected only a few times. The chain is built from TRBV29-1 and TRBJ2-1; D is unclear. Trimming removed 7 bases from V and 10 bases from J, with 14 bases in between. Germline values: CDR1 SQVTM, CDR2 ANQGSEA. The CDR3 length is 11 residues. The CDR3 DNA reads TGCAGCGGCCTAGTGAGGATAGAGCAGTTCTTC. It specifies CSGLVRIEQFF.

The rearrangement links TRBV29-1 to TRBJ1-1; D possibly corresponds to TRBD1 (5 bases). Germline lookup yields CDR1 SQVTM and CDR2 ANQGSEA. CDR3 length: 13 amino acids. V was trimmed by 4 bases and J by 3 bases, leaving 12 bases between them. The CDR3 sequence is CSVGSGRDTEAFF. The CDR3 DNA is TGCAGCGTTGGCTCAGGGCGTGACACTGAAGCTTTCTTT. Based on the CDR3 plus reference TRBV29-1 and TRBJ1-1, the full variable domain is SAVISQKPSRDICQRGTSLTIQCQVDSQVTMMFWYRQQPGQSLTLIATANQGSEATYESGFVIDKFPISRPNLTFSTLTVSNMSPEDSSIYLCSVGSGRDTEAFFGQGTRLTVV.

The chain links TRBV30 to TRBJ2-1; tentative D call: TRBD2 (6 bases). Between the trimmed V and J ends, which lost 0 bases and 0 bases, there was a span of 9 bases. Germline-derived CDR1 and CDR2 are GTSNPN and SVGIG (reference sequence). This CDR3 comprises 15 residues. CDR3 protein: CAWSVDGSSYNEQFF. The CDR3 bases are TGTGCCTGGAGTGTAGACGGGAGCTCCTACAATGAGCAGTTCTTC.

This clone has a handful of counts. The sample carries other DNA sequences with the same CDR3. The chain employs TRBV29-1 and TRBJ2-5; possibly TRBD1 for D (6 bases). Per the germline V gene, CDR1 is SQVTM and CDR2 is ANQGSEA. V lost 6 bases to trimming and J lost 2 bases, with 7 bases between them. This CDR3 has 11 amino acids. The DNA for the CDR3 is TGCAGCGTCGGACAGCAAGAGACCCAGTACTTC. This sequence encodes CSVGQQETQYF.